These T cell receptor beta chains were read from a single sample in a study of T cells after yellow fever vaccination. TCRdb re-derived calls from the 5' RACE reads in MiXCR, one entry per CDR3 protein. The sample shows over 45,000 distinct CDR3 sequences, roughly 6.9% of them seen only once. The sequenced sample was CD8+ T cells sorted from PBMCs, obtained on the day of the first yellow fever vaccination. The receptors here all came from a man in his late teens or twenties who received the YFV17D yellow fever vaccine. CDR3s include the opening cysteine and the closing phenylalanine or tryptophan. A D gene is named only where the DNA matches it firmly. For some rows the clone size is stated as once, few or many, or as a class when expanded; others skip it.

clone size,J gene,V gene,D gene,CDR3 DNA,CDR3 protein
few,TRBJ2-7,TRBV7-6,-,TGTGCCAGCAGTCCAGATGACAGCTCCTACGAGCAGTACTTC,CASSPDDSSYEQYF
many,TRBJ1-3,TRBV12-3/TRBV12-4,TRBD1,TGTGCCAGCGGCACGGGGACAGGATACGGTGGAAACACCATATATTTT,CASGTGTGYGGNTIYF
many,TRBJ1-2,TRBV5-1,-,TGCGCCAGCAGCCCAGGGAACTATGGCTACACCTTC,CASSPGNYGYTF
many,TRBJ2-1,TRBV6-4,-,TGTGCCAGCAGTGATAGCGCGGGATACAATGAGCAGTTCTTC,CASSDSAGYNEQFF
many,TRBJ2-3,TRBV6-1,-,TGTGCCAGCGACAGGAACACAGATACGCAGTATTTT,CASDRNTDTQYF
few,TRBJ2-6,TRBV7-8,-,TGTGCCAGCAGCGGGCGGACGGCTCTCTCTGGGGCCAACGTCCTGACTTTC,CASSGRTALSGANVLTF
few,TRBJ1-1,TRBV28,-,TGTGCCAGCAGTCCCGGGTATGGAGCTTTCTTT,CASSPGYGAFF
few,TRBJ2-3,TRBV6-1,TRBD1,TGTGCCAGCAGAGTCAGGGGGCAGGATACGCAGTATTTT,CASRVRGQDTQYF
few,TRBJ2-7,TRBV7-2,TRBD2,TGTGCCAGCAGCTGGGGCGGGGGATCCTACGAGCAGTACTTC,CASSWGGGSYEQYF
few,TRBJ2-7,TRBV5-1,TRBD1,TGCGCCAGCAGCTTACCGACAGGGGCCGTACCTAGCTCCTACGAGCAGTACTTC,CASSLPTGAVPSSYEQYF
medium-sized,TRBJ2-1,TRBV6-4,TRBD2,TGTGCCAGCAGTGACTCGAGCGGGGGGGCAAATGAGCAGTTCTTC,CASSDSSGGANEQFF
few,TRBJ2-3,TRBV6-7,-,TGTGCCAGCAGTTACTCCGCCAGGGCGAAACTTTTTAAGTGGGGCACAGATACGCAGTATTTT,CASSYSARAKLFKWGTDTQYF
many,TRBJ2-1,TRBV4-1,-,TGCGCCAGTCAGCCGAAGTCTAGCGATTACAATGAGCAGTTCTTC,CASQPKSSDYNEQFF
few,TRBJ2-1,TRBV6-1,TRBD1,TGTGCCAGGCTGGGGACAGGGGAGCACAATGAGCAGTTCTTC,CARLGTGEHNEQFF
many,TRBJ1-5,TRBV21-1,-,TGTGCCAGCAGCAATGGGTCCCAGCCCCAGCATTTT,CASSNGSQPQHF
many,TRBJ1-1,TRBV4-2,-,TGTGCCAGCAGCCAAGTTGCAGAGTATAACACTGAAGCTTTCTTT,CASSQVAEYNTEAFF
-,TRBJ2-1,TRBV14,TRBD1,TGTGCCAGCAGCCAGGGGACAGGGGGTTTCGATGAGCAGTTCTTC,CASSQGTGGFDEQFF
many,TRBJ2-2,TRBV7-2,-,TGTGCCAGCAGCTTAGGAAGCGGAAGTGGGACCGGGGAGCTGTTTTTT,CASSLGSGSGTGELFF